This T cell receptor (beta chain) was obtained from a study of CD8 T cell repertoires and HIV-1 epitope variants. Whole-study context: T cells were stimulated with Twenty-five Gag and Nef peptides separately. Epitopes were three Gag families plus Nef HW9 and YT9. 1M T cells were kept uncultured as a baseline.

The trim removed 0 bases at V and 2 bases at J, leaving 3 bases unmatched. CDR1 and CDR2 from the germline V gene are LNHNV and YYDKDF (reference sequence). The CDR3 runs 15 residues. Some clones are missing from TCRdb's copy, which holds only in-frame ones; the method was immunoSEQ multiplex PCR. The repertoire holds about 5,600 clones, with about 64% as singletons. Regarding this clone: Its antigen is as yet unknown.

Sequencing used cultured CD8+ T cells derived from PBMCs. The chain joins TRBV15 to TRBJ1-1; 7 nucleotides agree with TRBD1. The receptor was isolated from a male donor with HIV. The CDR3 here is CATSRDRDRNTEAFF. CDR3 bases: TGTGCCACCAGCAGAGACCGGGACAGAAACACTGAAGCTTTCTTT.